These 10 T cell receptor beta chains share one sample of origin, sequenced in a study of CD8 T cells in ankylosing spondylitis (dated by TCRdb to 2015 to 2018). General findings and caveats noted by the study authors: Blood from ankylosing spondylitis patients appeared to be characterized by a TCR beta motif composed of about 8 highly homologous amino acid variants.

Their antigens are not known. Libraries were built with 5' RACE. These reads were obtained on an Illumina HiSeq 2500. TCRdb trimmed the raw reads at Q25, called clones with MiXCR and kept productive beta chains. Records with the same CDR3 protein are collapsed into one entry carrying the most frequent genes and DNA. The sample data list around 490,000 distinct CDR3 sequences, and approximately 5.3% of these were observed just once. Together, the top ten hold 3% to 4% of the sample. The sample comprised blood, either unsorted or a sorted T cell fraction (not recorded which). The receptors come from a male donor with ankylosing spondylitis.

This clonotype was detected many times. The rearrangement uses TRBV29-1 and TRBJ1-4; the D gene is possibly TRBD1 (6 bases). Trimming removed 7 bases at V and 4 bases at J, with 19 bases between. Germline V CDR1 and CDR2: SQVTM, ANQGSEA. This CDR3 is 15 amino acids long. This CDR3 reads CSARVAGGDNEKLFF. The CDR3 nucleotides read TGCAGCGCAAGGGTCGCCGGGGGCGATAATGAAAAACTGTTTTTT.

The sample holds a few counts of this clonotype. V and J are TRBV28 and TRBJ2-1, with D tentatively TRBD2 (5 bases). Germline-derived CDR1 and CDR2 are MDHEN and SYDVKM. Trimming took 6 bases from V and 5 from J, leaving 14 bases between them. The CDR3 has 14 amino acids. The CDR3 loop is CASSPYRDHNEQFF. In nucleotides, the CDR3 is TGTGCCAGCAGCCCTTACCGGGATCACAATGAGCAGTTCTTC.

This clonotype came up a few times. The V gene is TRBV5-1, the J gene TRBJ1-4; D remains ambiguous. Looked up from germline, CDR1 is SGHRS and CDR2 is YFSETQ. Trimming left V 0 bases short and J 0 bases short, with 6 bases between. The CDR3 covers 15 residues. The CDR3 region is CASSLATTTNEKLFF. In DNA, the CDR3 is TGCGCCAGCAGCTTGGCGACGACAACTAATGAAAAACTGTTTTTT.

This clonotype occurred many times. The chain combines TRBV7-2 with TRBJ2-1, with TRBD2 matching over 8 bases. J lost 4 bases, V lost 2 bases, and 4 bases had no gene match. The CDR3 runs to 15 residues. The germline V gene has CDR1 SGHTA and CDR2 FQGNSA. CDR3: CASSLHGRGYNEQFF. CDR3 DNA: TGTGCCAGCAGCTTACACGGGAGGGGTTACAATGAGCAGTTCTTC.

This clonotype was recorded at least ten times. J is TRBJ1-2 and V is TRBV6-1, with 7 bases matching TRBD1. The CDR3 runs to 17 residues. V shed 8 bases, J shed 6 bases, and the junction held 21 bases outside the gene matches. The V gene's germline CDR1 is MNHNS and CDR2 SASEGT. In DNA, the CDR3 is TGTGCCAGCCCCGAGGAACAGGGGAGATTTCGGAGCGATGGCTACACCTTC. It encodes CASPEEQGRFRSDGYTF.

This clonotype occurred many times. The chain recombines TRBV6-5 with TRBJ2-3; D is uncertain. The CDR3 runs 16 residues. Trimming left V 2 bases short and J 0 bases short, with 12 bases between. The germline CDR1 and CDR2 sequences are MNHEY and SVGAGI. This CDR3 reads CASSYGARPSTDTQYF. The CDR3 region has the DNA TGTGCCAGCAGTTACGGTGCCAGGCCCAGCACAGATACGCAGTATTTT.

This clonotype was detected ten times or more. CDR3 loop: CASGGGTVNSPLHF. The CDR3 DNA reads TGTGCCAGCGGCGGTGGGACAGTTAATTCACCCCTCCACTTT. The chain joins TRBV12-3 or TRBV12-4 to TRBJ1-6; 7 bases agree with TRBD1. The CDR3 contains 14 residues. The V segment lost 8 bases and the J segment 6 bases; nucleotides outside the gene matches: 7.

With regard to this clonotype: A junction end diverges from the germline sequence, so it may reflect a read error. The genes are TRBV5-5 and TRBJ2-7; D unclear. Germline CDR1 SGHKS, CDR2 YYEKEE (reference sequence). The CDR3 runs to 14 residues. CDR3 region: CAISPELLCYEQYF. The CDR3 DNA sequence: TGTGCCATCAGCCCTGAACTCCTGTGCTACGAGCAGTACTTC.

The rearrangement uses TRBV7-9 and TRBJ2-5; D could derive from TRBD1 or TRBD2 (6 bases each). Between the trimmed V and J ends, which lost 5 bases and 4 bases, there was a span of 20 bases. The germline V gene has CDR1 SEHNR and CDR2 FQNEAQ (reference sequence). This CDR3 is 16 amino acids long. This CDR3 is CASSVGTRLGGETQYF. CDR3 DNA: TGTGCCAGCAGCGTCGGGACACGTCTGGGAGGAGAGACCCAGTACTTC. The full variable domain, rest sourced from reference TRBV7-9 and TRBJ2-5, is DTGVSQNPRHKITKRGQNVTFRCDPISEHNRLYWYRQTLGQGPEFLTYFQNEAQLEKSRLLSDRFSAERPKGSFSTLEIQRTEQGDSAMYLCASSVGTRLGGETQYFGPGTRLLVL.

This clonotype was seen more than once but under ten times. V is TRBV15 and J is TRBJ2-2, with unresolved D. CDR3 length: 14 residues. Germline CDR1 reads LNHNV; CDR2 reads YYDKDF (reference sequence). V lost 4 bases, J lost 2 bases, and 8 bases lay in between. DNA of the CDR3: TGTGCCACCAGCACGGATCTTAACACCGGGGAGCTGTTTTTT. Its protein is CATSTDLNTGELFF.